The subject of this entry is one T cell receptor (beta chain). As yet, its antigen is unknown. Generated by immunoSEQ multiplex PCR, the TCRdb table keeps only in-frame clones and is missing some. This repertoire shows about 13,000 clones, around four fifths found once; its top ten account for roughly an eighth. Trimming shortened V by 4 bases and J by 0 bases, and 13 bases separated the two germline ends. The CDR3 covers 16 residues. Germline V gene data show CDR1 as LNHDA and CDR2 as SQIVND (reference sequence). The record originates from a study of tumor-infiltrating lymphocytes in localized non-small cell lung cancer. Study-level background: The cohort mixed smokers and never-smokers, several histologies, and some post-neoadjuvant-chemotherapy samples. Study results and limitations: Tumors had more T cell infiltration than uninvolved lung, per TCRbeta sequencing and CD3 counts.

This TCR derives from a human donor with non-small cell lung cancer. Sequencing was done on a sample of uninvolved lung tissue not adjacent to the tumor. This chain connects TRBV19 to TRBJ2-1, with D possibly being TRBD2 (6 bases). DNA of the CDR3: TGTGCCAGTAGTAGAGCCGGGGGAAGCTCCTACAATGAGCAGTTCTTC. Its translation: CASSRAGGSSYNEQFF.